This TCR beta chain comes out of a study of cytomegalovirus exposure and HLA in healthy donors. Primers: 60 Vbeta forward and 13 Jbeta reverse. Authors' methods: Later reanalysis found roughly 80 million unique TCR beta chains, 10 million to 14 million of them shared. TCRdb's copy holds only in-frame clones and misses some; the assay was immunoSEQ multiplex PCR. Clone size and the V and J calls come from that table; the DNA yielded D and trimming. The repertoire holds some 160,000 clones, over 65% seen once, with 2% to 2.5% in the top ten. V was shortened by 3 bases and J by 6 bases, with 5 bases between the two germline ends. Looked up from germline, CDR1 is LNHDA and CDR2 is SQIVND (reference sequence). The CDR3 covers 11 residues. About this clone itself: What it recognizes is unknown.

Study-wide findings and caveats: Most of the CMV-associated TCR beta chains (in a later analysis) appeared to be HLA-restricted. Reported performance of the classifier showed diagnosis of cytomegalovirus status with high specificity and sensitivity. Certain sequence variants were highly shared and formed a cluster, and this cluster was likely a sequencing artifact.

The specimen sequenced was PBMCs. This chain joins TRBV19 and TRBJ1-2; D is ambiguous. The TCR originated in a man in his fifties or sixties in good health and CMV-seronegative. The CDR3 is CASSIRDGYTF. In nucleotides, the CDR3 is TGTGCCAGTAGTATCCGGGATGGCTACACCTTC.